One and the same sample provided the 23 T cell receptor beta chains below, sequenced in a study of identical twins. One entry per CDR3 protein results from TCRdb running MiXCR on the 5' RACE reads. Of about 470,000 distinct CDR3 sequences listed, approximately 25% are singletons. The same sample was also used in a study of T cells expressing NK-cell markers.

The sequenced material came from CD4+ T cells sorted from blood. These receptors all stem from a woman aged 18-29 years in good health.

The V and J genes are TRBV11-3 and TRBJ2-2; D is perhaps TRBD2 (6 bases). Between the trimmed V and J ends, which lost 1 base and 7 bases, there was a span of 13 bases. The CDR3 is 15 amino acids. Germline values: CDR1 SGHNT, CDR2 YENEEA. CDR3 protein: CASSLGAGSGGELFF. The CDR3 nucleotides read TGTGCCAGCAGCTTAGGGGCCGGGAGCGGCGGGGAGCTGTTTTTT.

This clonotype was seen many times. This chain connects TRBV25-1 to TRBJ1-2, with D perhaps matching TRBD1 (5 bases). V was shortened by 2 bases and J by 7 bases, with 5 bases between the two germline ends. The CDR3 runs 11 residues. Germline CDR1 and CDR2: MGHDK and SYGVNS. The CDR3 protein is CASSEGGGYTF. CDR3 in DNA: TGTGCCAGCAGTGAAGGGGGTGGCTACACCTTC.

V is TRBV11-3 and J is TRBJ2-3; TRBD1 agrees at 7 bases. From germline, CDR1 is SGHNT and CDR2 YENEEA. CDR3 size: 15 residues. V lost 5 bases and J lost 0; bases outside the gene matches: 5. The CDR3 is CASSAKGQSTDTQYF. The CDR3 DNA sequence: TGTGCCAGCAGCGCGAAGGGACAGAGCACAGATACGCAGTATTTT.

This clonotype has a handful of counts. V gene TRBV5-6 combines with J gene TRBJ1-1; unclear D gene. CDR1 and CDR2 (germline): SGHDT, YYEEEE. Trimming took 1 base from V and 1 from J, leaving 11 bases between them. The CDR3 extends over 15 amino acids. CDR3 protein: CASSLYRGWNTEAFF. CDR3 DNA: TGTGCCAGCAGCTTGTATAGAGGGTGGAACACTGAAGCTTTCTTT.

The CDR3 loop reads CASSLGGTIGGYTF. The CDR3 coding sequence is TGTGCCAGCAGTTTAGGGGGAACAATCGGGGGCTACACCTTC. The chain joins TRBV12-3 or TRBV12-4 to TRBJ1-2; no firm D call. Trimming cost V 1 base and J 8 bases, with 14 bases left between them. The CDR3 totals 14 residues.

The chain links TRBV7-8 to TRBJ2-7, with D tentatively TRBD2 (6 bases). From germline, CDR1 is SGHVS and CDR2 FQNEAQ. The V gene lost 5 bases and the J gene lost 2 bases, with 16 bases spanning the gap. CDR3 length equals 15 residues. CDR3 residues: CASSRTPSVTYEQYF. CDR3 bases: TGTGCCAGCAGCAGAACCCCTAGCGTTACCTACGAGCAGTACTTC. Filled out from reference TRBV7-8 and TRBJ2-7, the complete variable domain reads GAGVSQSPRYKVAKRGQDVALRCDPISGHVSLFWYQQALGQGPEFLTYFQNEAQLDKSGLPSDRFFAERPEGSVSTLKIQRTQQEDSAVYLCASSRTPSVTYEQYFGPGTRLTVT.

This clonotype was seen a handful of times. The chain employs TRBV11-2 and TRBJ2-5, with a possible D match to TRBD1 (6 bases). Trimming took off 4 bases at V and 6 bases at J, with 15 bases between the two ends. The CDR3 length is 14 residues. Germline V CDR1 and CDR2: SGHAT, FQNNGV. Written as DNA, the CDR3 is TGTGCCAGCAGCTCAAACAGGGCTGGAAAGACCCAGTACTTC. It codes for CASSSNRAGKTQYF.

This clonotype was found a few times. The chain carries TRBV6-2 or TRBV6-3 and TRBJ2-7; a weak D match, TRBD2 (6 bases). Germline CDR1 reads MNHEY; CDR2 reads SVGEGT. V was trimmed by 8 bases and J by 9 bases, leaving 23 bases between them. CDR3 length: 14 amino acids. The CDR3: CASGGSGLKRGQYF. Written as DNA, the CDR3 is TGTGCCAGCGGTGGTAGCGGACTAAAGCGCGGGCAGTACTTC.

CDR3: CASSPQPLFGGEKLFF. In DNA, the CDR3 is TGTGCCAGCTCACCCCAGCCTCTGTTTGGTGGGGAAAAACTGTTTTTT. The chain joins TRBV18 to TRBJ1-4; D call uncertain. Germline CDR1 is KGHSH and CDR2 is LQKENI. V lost 3 bases and J 8 bases, leaving 19 bases between the germline ends. This CDR3 has 16 residues.

This clonotype was detected only a few times. The chain uses TRBV6-5 and TRBJ2-7, with 8 bases identical to TRBD2. V lost 0 bases to trimming and J lost 2 bases; unmatched junction nucleotides: 3. CDR1 MNHEY and CDR2 SVGAGI come from the germline V gene. CDR3 length equals 15 residues. Here the CDR3 DNA reads TGTGCCAGCAGTTACTCCGTAGCGGGGACCTACGAGCAGTACTTC. Protein: CASSYSVAGTYEQYF.

This chain connects TRBV10-3 to TRBJ2-1, with unresolved D. Germline values: CDR1 ENHRY, CDR2 SYGVKD. V shed 7 bases and J shed 5 bases, with 6 bases lying between them. The CDR3 spans 11 residues. Here the CDR3 reads CAITENNEQFF. CDR3 DNA: TGTGCCATCACTGAAAACAATGAGCAGTTCTTC.

The V gene is TRBV3-1, the J gene TRBJ2-4, with D unclear. The V and J ends lost 2 bases and 0 bases respectively, with 5 bases between them. CDR1 and CDR2 (germline): LGHDT, YNNKEL (reference sequence). The CDR3 length is 14 residues. In DNA form, the CDR3 reads TGTGCCAGCAGCCAAACTGAAGCCAAAAACATTCAGTACTTC. Residues: CASSQTEAKNIQYF.

This clonotype was counted only a few times. This rearrangement joins TRBV20-1 to TRBJ2-3, with D possibly matching TRBD1 (7 bases). The CDR3 loop spans 15 amino acids. V lost 0 bases and J 1 base, leaving 11 bases between the germline ends. CDR1 DFQATT and CDR2 SNEGSKA come from the germline V gene (reference sequence). The CDR3 DNA sequence: TGCAGTGCTAGAGATGGCGGGACAGGCACAGATACGCAGTATTTT. Translated: CSARDGGTGTDTQYF.

The chain employs TRBV11-2 and TRBJ2-3; 10 bases map to TRBD2. Trimming cost V 6 bases and J 4 bases; bases outside gene matches: 10. Germline CDR1 is SGHAT and CDR2 is FQNNGV. The CDR3 runs to 16 residues. The CDR3 coding sequence is TGTGCCAGCAGACCCCTAATAGCGGGGGGCTCAGATACGCAGTATTTT. This sequence encodes CASRPLIAGGSDTQYF.

The rearrangement uses TRBV5-1 and TRBJ2-7; 7 nucleotides align to TRBD1. The germline V gene has CDR1 SGHRS and CDR2 YFSETQ. Unmatched junction bases numbered 7, after V lost 4 bases and J lost 6 bases. The CDR3 loop spans 13 amino acids. As DNA, the CDR3 is TGCGCCAGCAGCACCCGACAGGGAACCGAGCAGTACTTC. As protein: CASSTRQGTEQYF.

The rearrangement uses TRBV9 and TRBJ1-4; TRBD1 is a possible D gene (6 bases). The CDR3 loop spans 14 amino acids. Germline V gives CDR1 SGDLS, CDR2 YYNGEE. V dropped 10 bases and J dropped 6 bases, with 19 bases sitting between them. DNA for the CDR3: TGTGCCTCCGCAGCGGGACATAGGGATGAAAAACTGTTTTTT. This sequence encodes CASAAGHRDEKLFF.

V is TRBV6-1 and J is TRBJ2-7; D might be TRBD1 or TRBD2, each matching 5 bases. This CDR3 is built from 15 residues. CDR1 is MNHNS, CDR2 SASEGT, per germline. Trimming removed 6 bases at V and 0 bases at J, with 15 bases between. The DNA of the CDR3 is TGTGCCAGCAGCCGTGTGGGGGTAGGCTCCTACGAGCAGTACTTC. This translates into CASSRVGVGSYEQYF.

The chain employs TRBV6-1 and TRBJ2-5; 8 nucleotides agree with TRBD1. The V gene end was trimmed by 4 bases and the J gene end by 2 bases; junction bases not matched to a gene: 6. Germline V gene sequence: CDR1 MNHNS, CDR2 SASEGT. The CDR3 is 15 residues long. Here the CDR3 DNA reads TGTGCCAGCAGTGCTATGGGACAGGTTCAAGAGACCCAGTACTTC. Its translation: CASSAMGQVQETQYF.

This clonotype has just a few counts. The CDR3 DNA follows: TGCAGTGCGAGAAGATCCAGCGGGGGTAGCACAGATACGCAGTATTTT. Translation gives CSARRSSGGSTDTQYF. The genes are TRBV20-1 and TRBJ2-3; 8 nucleotides align to TRBD2. Germline V lookup: CDR1 DFQATT, CDR2 SNEGSKA (reference sequence). The CDR3 extends over 16 amino acids. V shed 6 bases, J shed 0 bases, and the junction held 11 bases outside the gene matches.

J is TRBJ2-7 and V is TRBV18; TRBD2 agrees at 12 bases. Germline CDR1 and CDR2: KGHSH and LQKENI. CDR3 length: 16 residues. Trimming took 5 bases from V and 0 from J; bases not matched to a gene: 5. This chain's CDR3 is CASSARTSGISYEQYF. CDR3 in DNA: TGTGCCAGCTCAGCCAGGACTAGCGGGATCTCCTACGAGCAGTACTTC.

In its sample, this clonotype was seen once. The chain combines TRBV2 with TRBJ2-5, with 8 bases aligning to TRBD2. Germline values: CDR1 SNHLY, CDR2 FYNNEI. V was clipped by 10 bases and J by 2 bases; unmatched bases: 12. The CDR3 consists of 15 residues. The CDR3: CATSRRGAYQETQYF. The CDR3 region has the DNA TGTGCCACCTCCCGGCGGGGGGCCTATCAAGAGACCCAGTACTTC.

The CDR3 DNA follows: TGTGCCAGTAGTATTGACAGGGTGGACACTGAAGCTTTCTTT. This codes for CASSIDRVDTEAFF. V usage is TRBV19 and J usage is TRBJ1-1; 7 bases are shared with TRBD1. This CDR3 is 14 amino acids long. V dropped 3 bases and J dropped 3; count of bases not matched to a gene: 4. Germline V gene sequence: CDR1 LNHDA, CDR2 SQIVND (reference sequence).

This clonotype was seen a few times. The chain has TRBV28 and TRBJ1-4; 7 positions match TRBD1. The CDR3 is 15 residues long. The germline V gene encodes CDR1 MDHEN and CDR2 SYDVKM. Trimming took 3 bases from V and 7 from J; bases not matched to a gene: 8. The DNA for the CDR3 is TGTGCCAGCAGTTTTACGCGGCAGGGGGGTGAAAAACTGTTTTTT. This codes for CASSFTRQGGEKLFF.